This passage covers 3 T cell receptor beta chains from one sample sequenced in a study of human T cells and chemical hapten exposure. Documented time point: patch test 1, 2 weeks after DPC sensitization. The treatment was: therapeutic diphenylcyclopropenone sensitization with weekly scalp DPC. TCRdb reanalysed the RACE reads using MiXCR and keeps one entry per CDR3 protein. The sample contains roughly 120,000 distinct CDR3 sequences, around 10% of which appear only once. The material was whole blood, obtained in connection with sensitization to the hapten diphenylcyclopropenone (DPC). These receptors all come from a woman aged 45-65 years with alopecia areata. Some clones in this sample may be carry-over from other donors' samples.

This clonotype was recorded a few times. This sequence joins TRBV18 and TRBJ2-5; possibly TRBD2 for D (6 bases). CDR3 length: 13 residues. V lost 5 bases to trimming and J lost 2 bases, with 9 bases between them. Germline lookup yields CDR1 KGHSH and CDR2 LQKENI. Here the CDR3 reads CASSLDYQETQYF. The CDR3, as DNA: TGTGCCAGCTCATTGGACTATCAAGAGACCCAGTACTTC.

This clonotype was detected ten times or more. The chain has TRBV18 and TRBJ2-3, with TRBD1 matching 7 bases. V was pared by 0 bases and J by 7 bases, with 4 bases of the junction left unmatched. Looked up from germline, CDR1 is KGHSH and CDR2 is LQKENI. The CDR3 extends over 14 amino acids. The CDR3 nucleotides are TGTGCCAGCTCACCACCGACAGGGACCTATACGCAGTATTTT. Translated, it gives CASSPPTGTYTQYF.

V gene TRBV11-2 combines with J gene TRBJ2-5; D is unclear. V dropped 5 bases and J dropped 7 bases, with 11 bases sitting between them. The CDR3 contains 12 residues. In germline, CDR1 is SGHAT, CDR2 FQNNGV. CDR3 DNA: TGTGCCAGCAGCCGCGCTGGTGCGACCCAGTACTTC. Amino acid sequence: CASSRAGATQYF.